The sequence of this T cell receptor beta chain was determined in a study of memory B cells and T cells in multiple sclerosis (dated by TCRdb to 2016 to 2018). Study-level background: The study compared TCR beta repertoires of autoproliferating peripheral T cells with brain lesion-infiltrating T cells in multiple sclerosis patients. Two multiple sclerosis patients were included in the TCR sequencing because brain lesions obtained at autopsy or brain-infiltrating cells obtained from biopsy were available for them.

Concerning this clone itself: It has no known antigen specificity. No qualities accompany the bases; no much larger clone lies one base away.

Genomic DNA was extracted, and the immunoSEQ Platform was used to amplify TCRbeta CDR3 regions from that DNA. Multiplex PCR, high-throughput sequencing and a vendor bioinformatics pipeline were combined in the immunoSEQ assay. The study's processing was this. Non-productive sequences and CDR3s shorter than 4 amino acids were removed, and clonotype frequencies were recalculated per sample. Shared clonotypes were identified in immunoSEQ Analyzer 2.0 as identical CDR3 amino acid, V gene and J gene sequences. Repertoire overlap was normalized by dividing shared clonotype counts by the product of both clone-set sizes, with the result scaled by 1000 into arbitrary units. Drawn from immuneACCESS, this table holds only the in-frame rearrangements with V and J called that TCRdb kept. Clones are partly lost; checked studies trace under half to an unresolved V gene and leave the rest unexplained. Clone size and V and J calls were adopted from that table, with D and trimming inferred from the DNA. The sample includes more than 12,000 clones, with 69% observed a single time. Together, the top ten hold around 2.3% of the sample.

The junction shows trimming of 2 bases on V and 4 bases on J, plus 13 bases between the germline ends. CDR1 is given as SQVTM and CDR2 as ANQGSEA, both from the germline V gene. The CDR3 starts with the cysteine, ends with the phenylalanine, and has 14 residues. The DNA shown is the 42-base CDR3, in frame from base 1. PBMCs were isolated by Ficoll density gradient centrifugation and cryopreserved before use. Results the study describes overall, beyond this receptor: Because clone-set sizes differed between compartments, counts of shared clonotypes were influenced and normalization was required.

Source material: memory (CD45RO+) CD4+ T cells from blood. What this sample's cell subset or site label stands for: CD45RO+ memory T cells sorted from peripheral blood. This clonotype was sampled from a human donor with multiple sclerosis. This sequence uses TRBV29-1 and TRBJ2-3; possibly the D gene is TRBD2, per 5 matching bases. The DNA is TGCAGCGTTGAATTAGACGGGAACGCAGATACGCAGTATTTT. It is translated as CSVELDGNADTQYF.